The 10 T cell receptor beta chains below come from one sample, sequenced in a study of early T cells in non-severe SARS-CoV-2 infection. TCRdb re-analysed the 5' RACE reads in MiXCR, keeping a single row per CDR3 protein. The sample records approximately 45,000 distinct CDR3 sequences, around 7% being singletons. The specimen sequenced was whole blood. These receptors were taken from an adult who was a healthcare worker with PCR-confirmed SARS-CoV-2 infection or an uninfected control (not recorded which).

In its sample, this clonotype was seen a few times. The rearrangement uses TRBV6-2 or TRBV6-3 and TRBJ1-1; no clear D. Trimming pared 10 bases from V and 4 bases from J, leaving 10 bases between. Germline assignment: CDR1 MNHEY and CDR2 SVGEGT. The CDR3 is made up of 11 amino acids. The CDR3 is CATQLFTEAFF. In nucleotides, the CDR3 is TGTGCCACCCAACTGTTCACTGAAGCTTTCTTT.

This clonotype has just a few counts. The chain combines TRBV6-5 with TRBJ1-2; D may be TRBD1 (6 bases). CDR1 and CDR2 (germline): MNHEY, SVGAGI. V lost 0 bases, J lost 5 bases, and 7 bases lay in between. This CDR3 is built from 13 residues. This CDR3 reads CASSYSQGYGYTF. The CDR3 DNA reads TGTGCCAGCAGTTACTCACAGGGATATGGCTACACCTTC.

The genes are TRBV20-1 and TRBJ2-3, with TRBD2 identical over 10 bases. Per germline, CDR1 DFQATT and CDR2 SNEGSKA (reference sequence). J was trimmed by 0 bases and V by 4 bases; bases with no gene match: 19. The CDR3 loop spans 20 amino acids. The CDR3 reads CSANLRTSGGARSSTDTQYF. In DNA form, the CDR3 reads TGCAGTGCTAACCTCCGGACTAGCGGCGGAGCTAGGTCTAGCACAGATACGCAGTATTTT.

The CDR3 reads CASSVAPTGVSTDTQYF. The CDR3 nucleotides are TGTGCCAGCAGCGTCGCCCCGACAGGCGTTAGCACAGATACGCAGTATTTT. The chain joins TRBV9 to TRBJ2-3; tentatively, D is TRBD1 (6 bases). CDR3 length equals 17 residues. Germline CDR1 and CDR2: SGDLS and YYNGEE. The ends were cut back, 2 bases at V and 0 bases at J, with 16 bases in the middle.

Comments on this clonotype: The final CDR3 position lacks the conserved phenylalanine or tryptophan, pointing to a likely read error. This sequence joins TRBV6-6 and TRBJ1-5, with TRBD1 matching 8 bases. The germline V gene has CDR1 MNHNY and CDR2 SVGAGI (reference sequence). With 6 bases clipped from V and 5 bases from J, the junction kept 12 bases outside the gene matches. The CDR3 has 16 amino acids. In DNA form, the CDR3 reads TGTGCCAGCAGACCCGGACAGGGCGGACCCCATCAGCCCCAGCATCTT. Translating it yields CASRPGQGGPHQPQHL.

As concerns this clonotype: The germline gene is not matched at one end of the junction; a read error may be the cause. This chain links TRBV7-9 with TRBJ2-2; 9 bases are shared with TRBD1. This CDR3 comprises 16 residues. The germline CDR1 and CDR2 sequences are SEHNR and FQNEAQ (reference sequence). The CDR3 sequence is CASSPEGQGKGGEPFF. CDR3 bases: TGTGCCAGCAGCCCGGAGGGACAGGGAAAAGGCGGGGAGCCGTTTTTT.

The chain joins TRBV27 to TRBJ1-1, with D maybe TRBD1 (5 bases). CDR3 length: 14 amino acids. Between the trimmed V and J ends, which lost 2 bases and 1 base, there was a span of 8 bases. In germline, CDR1 is MNHEY, CDR2 SMNVEV (reference sequence). CDR3 sequence (DNA): TGTGCCAGCAGTTTAAGGGGCCCGAACACTGAAGCTTTCTTT. It codes for CASSLRGPNTEAFF.

The chain couples TRBV20-1 to TRBJ1-2; a possible D gene is TRBD1 (6 bases). CDR3 length: 13 residues. CDR1 is DFQATT and CDR2 is SNEGSKA in the germline V gene (reference sequence). Trimming pared 6 bases from V and 4 bases from J, leaving 15 bases between. In DNA, the CDR3 is TGCAGTGCCAAAACGGGGGCAGGCTATGGCTACACCTTC. Encoded protein: CSAKTGAGYGYTF.

Ten or more counts support this clonotype. The chain links TRBV7-9 to TRBJ1-2, with 8 positions matching TRBD1. CDR3 length: 15 residues. Germline V gives CDR1 SEHNR, CDR2 FQNEAQ (reference sequence). The V gene end was trimmed by 1 base and the J gene end by 2 bases; junction bases not matched to a gene: 3. CDR3 protein: CASSLVGTGNYGYTF. Written as DNA, the CDR3 is TGTGCCAGCAGCTTAGTAGGGACAGGCAACTATGGCTACACCTTC.

This clonotype came up many times. The V gene is TRBV9, the J gene TRBJ1-4; D is perhaps TRBD1 (6 bases). This CDR3 contains 15 residues. The germline V gene encodes CDR1 SGDLS and CDR2 YYNGEE. V lost 3 bases to trimming and J lost 7 bases, with 16 bases between them. The DNA for the CDR3 is TGTGCCAGCAGCGAGGCCGGGACATCCGGTGAAAAACTGTTTTTT. Translating it yields CASSEAGTSGEKLFF.